One sample yielded the 22 T cell receptor beta chains listed below, sequenced in a study of cytomegalovirus exposure and HLA in healthy donors. In the PCR, 60 Vbeta and 13 Jbeta primers were used. Data came from immunoSEQ multiplex PCR; TCRdb stores just in-frame clones and leaves some out. The sample lists approximately 150,000 clones, approximately 80% seen once, with under 2% in the top ten. The sequencing input was PBMCs. Receptor source: a woman between 25 and 40 years old in good health and CMV-seronegative.

V and J are TRBV11-2 and TRBJ1-2; no clear D gene. Germline V gene data show CDR1 as SGHAT and CDR2 as FQNNGV. The CDR3 runs 13 residues. V gave up 5 bases and J gave up 1 base, with 8 bases separating them. The DNA of the CDR3 is TGTGCCAGCAGCCGAGTTCGTAACTATGGCTACACCTTC. Translated: CASSRVRNYGYTF.

This clone came up a few times. The V call is TRBV27, the J call TRBJ2-7; 9 bases map to TRBD2. Trimming cost V 3 bases and J 3 bases; bases outside gene matches: 6. Germline V gives CDR1 MNHEY, CDR2 SMNVEV (reference sequence). The CDR3 runs 15 residues. CDR3 region: CASSFASGKVYEQYF. The CDR3, as DNA: TGTGCCAGCAGTTTTGCTAGCGGGAAGGTCTACGAGCAGTACTTC.

The chain is built from TRBV15 and TRBJ1-3; D is ambiguous. CDR1 and CDR2 from the germline V gene are LNHNV and YYDKDF (reference sequence). CDR3 length: 13 amino acids. Trimming stripped 3 bases from V and 3 bases from J, with 6 bases between. The CDR3 loop reads CATSRAVGNTIYF. CDR3 in DNA: TGTGCCACCAGCAGGGCCGTTGGAAACACCATATATTTT.

The V call is TRBV6-1, the J call TRBJ1-2; possibly TRBD1 for D (5 bases). CDR3 length: 13 amino acids. CDR1 and CDR2 (germline): MNHNS, SASEGT. The V and J ends lost 2 bases and 5 bases respectively, with 9 bases between them. The CDR3 region is CASSEWGVYGYTF. DNA of the CDR3: TGTGCCAGCAGTGAATGGGGGGTGTATGGCTACACCTTC.

This chain connects TRBV29-1 to TRBJ1-2, with D uncertain. V gave up 5 bases and J gave up 5 bases, with 15 bases separating them. This CDR3 contains 13 residues. Germline loops: CDR1 SQVTM, CDR2 ANQGSEA. The CDR3 loop reads CSVWPTQLYGYTF. The CDR3 DNA follows: TGCAGCGTTTGGCCTACCCAACTATATGGCTACACCTTC.

V is TRBV30 and J is TRBJ2-1, with D perhaps TRBD2 (5 bases). V gave up 4 bases and J gave up 2 bases, with 9 bases separating them. CDR1 and CDR2 (germline): GTSNPN, SVGIG (reference sequence). The CDR3 runs to 13 residues. CDR3 residues: CAWTPGTYNEQFF. DNA for the CDR3: TGTGCCTGGACCCCCGGGACCTACAATGAGCAGTTCTTC.

This rearrangement joins TRBV4-2 to TRBJ2-3; D gene ambiguous. The CDR3 is made up of 15 amino acids. V shed 0 bases and J shed 0 bases, with 7 bases lying between them. Germline CDR1 LGHNA, CDR2 YNFKEQ. The CDR3 nucleotides read TGTGCCAGCAGCCAAGATCCCATTAGCACAGATACGCAGTATTTT. Translation gives CASSQDPISTDTQYF.

This clone has just a few counts. V usage is TRBV5-1 and J usage is TRBJ2-1; the match to TRBD2 covers 11 bases. This CDR3 comprises 17 residues. The J segment lost 5 bases and the V segment lost 0 bases, leaving 7 bases of the junction unmatched. The germline V gene encodes CDR1 SGHRS and CDR2 YFSETQ. The CDR3 nucleotides are TGCGCCAGCAGCTTGGCTAGCGGGGGGCAAAAGGACAATGAGCAGTTCTTC. This gives the protein CASSLASGGQKDNEQFF.

The rearrangement joins TRBV4-3 to TRBJ2-1; TRBD2 matches at 11 bases. This CDR3 region has 15 residues. Germline CDR1 LGHNA, CDR2 YSLEER. The V segment lost 3 bases and the J segment 8 bases; nucleotides outside the gene matches: 6. CDR3 in amino acids: CASSHGTSGSYEQFF. The CDR3 DNA follows: TGCGCCAGCAGCCACGGTACTAGCGGGAGCTATGAGCAGTTCTTC.

This clone has just a few counts. This rearrangement joins TRBV5-4 to TRBJ1-3; D remains unclear. Trimming pared 2 bases from V and 0 bases from J, leaving 9 bases between. CDR3 length: 15 amino acids. CDR1 and CDR2 (germline): SGHNT, YYREEE (reference sequence). CDR3 sequence: CASSFRQVSGNTIYF. The CDR3 DNA sequence: TGTGCCAGCAGCTTTCGGCAGGTCTCTGGAAACACCATATATTTT.

The table lists this clone with a count of one. V gene TRBV29-1 combines with J gene TRBJ2-4; TRBD1 matches at 8 bases. Unmatched junction bases numbered 6, after V lost 6 bases and J lost 8 bases. CDR1 SQVTM and CDR2 ANQGSEA come from the germline V gene. The CDR3 extends over 12 amino acids. CDR3 region: CSVPTGEDIQYF. The CDR3 DNA reads TGCAGCGTCCCGACAGGGGAGGACATTCAGTACTTC.

The V gene is TRBV11-2, the J gene TRBJ2-7; a possible D gene is TRBD1 (6 bases). The V gene's germline CDR1 is SGHAT and CDR2 FQNNGV. With 0 bases removed from V and 3 bases from J, the gap between germline ends came to 15 bases. The CDR3 totals 16 residues. CDR3 residues: CASSLEVRGGYYEQYF. The CDR3 DNA follows: TGTGCCAGCAGCTTAGAGGTCAGGGGTGGGTACTACGAGCAGTACTTC. Drawing the rest from reference TRBV11-2 and TRBJ2-7, the complete variable domain is EAGVAQSPRYKIIEKRQSVAFWCNPISGHATLYWYQQILGQGPKLLIQFQNNGVVDDSQLPKDRFSAERLKGVDSTLKIQPAKLEDSAVYLCASSLEVRGGYYEQYFGPGTRLTVT.

V usage is TRBV14 and J usage is TRBJ1-6; D remains ambiguous. CDR1 and CDR2 (germline): SGHDN, FVKESK. The CDR3 is made up of 13 amino acids. V gave up 4 bases and J gave up 8 bases, with 9 bases separating them. The chain's CDR3 is CASSRQEDSPLHF. In DNA, the CDR3 is TGTGCCAGCAGCCGGCAGGAGGATTCACCCCTCCACTTT.

A few counts support this clone. The V and J genes are TRBV18 and TRBJ2-3; possibly TRBD2 for D (5 bases). Trimming cost V 6 bases and J 0 bases, with 19 bases left between them. CDR1 is KGHSH and CDR2 is LQKENI in the germline V gene. This CDR3 comprises 17 residues. The CDR3 protein is CASSDFGSALSTDTQYF. The CDR3 coding sequence is TGTGCCAGCTCCGACTTTGGGAGCGCCCTTAGCACAGATACGCAGTATTTT.

V is TRBV6-6 and J is TRBJ1-4, with 8 bases matching TRBD1. Germline trimming cut 6 bases from V and 4 bases from J; bases unmatched to any gene: 7. The CDR3 covers 15 residues. Germline values: CDR1 MNHNY, CDR2 SVGAGI (reference sequence). CDR3 sequence reads: CASSAIDRGNEKLFF. For the CDR3, the DNA is TGTGCCAGCAGCGCGATTGACAGGGGTAATGAAAAACTGTTTTTT.

The chain is built from TRBV15 and TRBJ2-1; the D gene is possibly TRBD2 (5 bases). CDR3 length: 16 amino acids. V shed 7 bases and J shed 1 base, with 17 bases lying between them. Germline assignment: CDR1 LNHNV and CDR2 YYDKDF (reference sequence). The CDR3 reads CATTMTRGPSYNEQFF. The CDR3 DNA follows: TGTGCCACCACCATGACCCGAGGGCCGTCCTACAATGAGCAGTTCTTC.

The rearrangement links TRBV6-5 to TRBJ2-7; the match to TRBD2 covers 13 bases. The junction had 6 bases not matched to a gene; V was cut back by 6 bases and J by 7 bases. The CDR3 runs 14 residues. The germline CDR1 and CDR2 sequences are MNHEY and SVGAGI. DNA of the CDR3: TGTGCCAGCAGGTTACCGGGACTAGCGGGGGAGCAGTACTTC. Translated, it gives CASRLPGLAGEQYF.

This rearrangement joins TRBV4-2 to TRBJ2-5; TRBD2 is a possible D gene (6 bases). Germline V lookup: CDR1 LGHNA, CDR2 YNFKEQ. The CDR3 consists of 15 residues. Trimming removed 4 bases at V and 2 bases at J, with 14 bases between. CDR3 coding DNA: TGTGCCAGCAGCCTCGAAGGGAGGATACAAGAGACCCAGTACTTC. This gives the protein CASSLEGRIQETQYF.

V and J are TRBV19 and TRBJ1-2, with D possibly matching TRBD1 (6 bases). Deletions cut 4 bases from V and 1 base from J, with 10 bases between. CDR3 length: 14 amino acids. Germline loops: CDR1 LNHDA, CDR2 SQIVND (reference sequence). The CDR3 bases are TGTGCCAGTAGTAGGTACAGGGTTAACTATGGCTACACCTTC. It specifies CASSRYRVNYGYTF. Drawing the rest from reference TRBV19 and TRBJ1-2, the complete variable domain is DGGITQSPKYLFRKEGQNVTLSCEQNLNHDAMYWYRQDPGQGLRLIYYSQIVNDFQKGDIAEGYSVSREKKESFPLTVTSAQKNPTAFYLCASSRYRVNYGYTFGSGTRLTVV.

The chain is built from TRBV11-2 and TRBJ1-2; no firm D call. The CDR3 sequence is 15 residues long. From germline, CDR1 is SGHAT and CDR2 FQNNGV. V dropped 1 base and J dropped 3 bases, with 12 bases sitting between them. Written as DNA, the CDR3 is TGTGCCAGCAGCTTAGTGGCCAGGTCGGACTATGGCTACACCTTC. It is translated as CASSLVARSDYGYTF.

The V call is TRBV29-1, the J call TRBJ2-7; D is possibly TRBD1 (7 bases). With 4 bases removed from V and 7 bases from J, the gap between germline ends came to 20 bases. Looked up from germline, CDR1 is SQVTM and CDR2 is ANQGSEA. The CDR3 spans 14 residues. The CDR3: CSVVPGGYRGEQYF. The CDR3 bases are TGCAGCGTTGTCCCAGGGGGGTACAGGGGAGAGCAGTACTTC.

This clone was recorded a few times. V is TRBV2 and J is TRBJ2-1, with 13 bases fitting TRBD2. The CDR3 covers 14 residues. Germline V CDR1 and CDR2: SNHLY, FYNNEI. J gave up 10 bases and V 6 bases, and 6 bases lay outside the gene matches. CDR3: CASRGTSGACEQFF. As DNA, the CDR3 is TGTGCCAGCAGAGGGACTAGCGGGGCATGCGAGCAGTTCTTC. The entire variable domain, with the rest obtained from reference TRBV2 and TRBJ2-1, is as follows: EPEVTQTPSHQVTQMGQEVILRCVPISNHLYFYWYRQILGQKVEFLVSFYNNEISEKSEIFDDQFSVERPDGSNFTLKIRSTKLEDSAMYFCASRGTSGACEQFFGPGTRLTVL.